This record concerns one T cell receptor beta chain sequence. Which antigen it targets is not known. The input lacks base qualities; no much larger clone sits a single base away. Sequences SGHNT (CDR1) and YYREEE (CDR2) are obtained from the germline V gene (reference sequence). The CDR3 runs 17 amino acids, cysteine and phenylalanine included. Of all the DNA, just the CDR3 is kept, 51 bases in frame from base 1. V lost 0 bases and J lost 0 bases, and the count of bases not matched to a germline gene is 8. Library creation used the immunoSEQ multiplex PCR assay. A mixture of 60 forward primers for TCR Vbeta segments and 13 reverse primers for TCR Jbeta segments was used in the multiplex PCR. A multiplex PCR assay on genomic DNA amplified the CDR3 region of rearranged TCR beta genes. On the Illumina HiSeq System, the amplified TCR beta libraries were sequenced as 87-base-pair reads. As for the authors' bioinformatics: A later analysis tallied tens of millions of unique TCR beta chains across the 666 repertoires, and about 12 million of those chains were shared by two or more donors. A nearest-neighbor algorithm error-corrected the raw reads and collapsed the reads into unique sequences, merging closely related sequences to remove PCR and sequencing errors. V, D and J gene segments were assigned by aligning CDR3 sequences to IMGT reference sequences. Each retained sequence needed at least a six-nucleotide match to both a V gene segment and a J gene segment. A rearrangement was called productive if the CDR3 had no stop codons and remained in frame with V and J, and every other rearrangement was called non-productive. Following IMGT convention, CDR3 was defined as the stretch from the second conserved V-encoded cysteine to the conserved J-encoded phenylalanine. The earlier analysis of about 640 of the donors excluded any sequence lacking an unambiguous match to a single V gene segment. In an earlier analysis of a few hundred of the donors, a V segment was called functional when productive rearrangements were above 56.7%, and segregating when the standard deviation between donors exceeded 5%. A statistical classification framework was developed to diagnose cytomegalovirus status using the catalog of TCR beta chain sequences. In a later analysis, TCR nucleotide sequences were compared against IMGT/GENE-DB human TR gene sequences so that V and J genes could be assigned. Using the TCRdist pipeline, a later analysis assigned CDR3 sequences along with most-parsimonious VDJ recombination scenarios. A later analysis defined each TCR beta chain by its CDR3 amino acid sequence plus V-gene family, and excluded reads lacking a unique V-gene family. As a way to deal with suspected cross-contamination and a sequencing artifact, a later analysis dropped over 550 nucleotide sequences that were highly shared and had low generation probability. A later analysis calculated a clonal expansion index for each public chain from normalized within-repertoire ranks of inferred template counts. In a later analysis, generation probabilities were computed with a VDJ recombination model fitted to out-of-frame rearrangements, and the resulting probabilities were checked against IGoR. A later analysis scored TCR-TCR, TCR-HLA and TCR-CMV co-occurrence with hypergeometric tests, applying a repertoire-size bias correction to TCR pairs. In a later analysis, false discovery rates were estimated by permuting HLA or CMV assignments 20 times. In a later analysis, co-occurring TCRs were grouped using DBSCAN, and TCRdist sequence similarity was added for clustering within HLA-allele-positive subsets. Co-occurrence clustering excluded repertoires with fewer than 30,000 or more than 120,000 public chains, plus five with anomalous nucleotide sharing. TCRdb stores this immuneACCESS table with in-frame sequences only. Part of the clones is absent; in the studies checked, under half of the shortfall reflects unresolved V genes, and no reason is known for the rest. The DNA was the basis for D and trimming; V, J and clone size are from that table. The sample table records approximately 91,000 clones; around nine tenths of these occur just once. The top ten hold around a tenth of the sample.

This sample is part of a study of cytomegalovirus exposure and HLA in healthy donors (dated by TCRdb to 2015 to 2018). General notes on the study: An earlier analysis of about 560 of the donors reported 250 to 350 Gb of sequence data and 117 million unique TCR beta sequences obtained from approximately 180 million T cells. The genetic ancestry cluster associated with self-reported Caucasian donors included around 76% of the 300 to 400 genotyped donors. An early release covering roughly 600 HLA-typed donors comprised roughly 300 gigabases of sequencing data and around 80 million unique TCR sequences. High-throughput TCR immunosequencing, statistical association of individual TCRs with disease status, and machine learning were combined to predict cytomegalovirus infection status. To decide whether each TCR beta V gene segment behaved as functional or pseudogenic, an earlier analysis of some 600 of the donors relied on high-throughput TCR beta sequencing. The study profiled the T cell repertoires of hundreds of subjects by immunosequencing and related them to cytomegalovirus serostatus. Among roughly 400 genotyped donors of the cohort, an average of around 250,000 unique TCR beta nucleotide sequences was sequenced per donor, of which about 18% were non-productive. In the later analysis, no new phenotypic data were used to find candidate immune exposures; instead, reliance was placed on TCR beta sequences and their occurrence across donors. A handful of DR-DQ haplotypes were handled as single units for association and clustering because linkage in the cohort was strong. Typing coverage varied by locus: roughly 629-630 donors for A, B, C, DRB1 and DQB1; roughly 510 for DQA1; approximately 570 for DPA1; roughly 450 for DPB1. The study was designed to test whether signatures of past pathogen exposure could be identified by cataloging public T cell receptors. A later analysis re-analyzed previously published TCR beta repertoires from 500 to 700 donors and added high-resolution HLA genotyping to study TCR occurrence patterns. In a later genetic analysis, genome-wide SNP genotypes for about three fifths of the roughly 670 donors were used, and that subset was treated as a discovery cohort. Every repertoire in the discovery cohort had been generated on one and the same sequencing platform. Besides the first cohort of 500 to 700 subjects, a separate validation cohort made up of roughly 120 different subjects was used. Donor age, sex, ethnicity and CMV serostatus were compiled alongside the repertoire data. HLA typing covered class I and class II loci at four-digit resolution.

The research as a whole found: Immune exposure information for the cohort was limited to CMV serostatus. In a later genetic analysis, fewer N-insertions in productive TCRs were reported among donors in an Asian-associated ancestry cluster than the roughly 700-donor mean. It was suggested by the authors that the approach could potentially be generalized to other disease states and immunological phenotypes. In an earlier analysis of approximately 590 of the donors, most TCR beta V segments appeared in productive rearrangements about 90% or about 30% of the time, broadly matching IMGT annotations. A further reported finding was that TCR beta sequences accurately predicted the HLA-A and HLA-B alleles for most subjects in the first cohort. When HLA alleles, especially DR and DQ, strongly co-occurred, attributing TCR associations to individual alleles was difficult. Across donors, most TCR sequences were observed very rarely, whereas some public TCRs were present in many individuals. In a later genetic analysis, a missense DCLRE1C variant was associated with V-gene and J-gene trimming of TCR beta chains, and the association was replicated in an independent cohort. Three of the identified cytomegalovirus-associated TCR beta chains were confirmed in vitro to be specific for cytomegalovirus antigens. The study listed 150 to 200 TCR beta chains as associated with cytomegalovirus. Some IMGT-functional V segments, including TRBV6-2 and TRBV6-3, could not be told apart with the 87-base-pair reads, so those segments were excluded. Linkage disequilibrium might explain the correlated functional status among segregating V segments, but an unknown experimental factor could not be excluded. Because HLA typing was unavailable for some donors at each locus, only the typed subset was used in association tests. The presence/absence analyses assumed that sequencing depth was roughly uniform across donors, and that assumption may not be true. In a later analysis, several top co-occurrence clusters were reported to appear linked to parvovirus B19, influenza, CMV and Epstein-Barr virus. According to a later analysis, most CMV-associated TCR beta chains appeared to be HLA-restricted, and the HLA associations seemed to be driven largely by CMV exposure. The classifier was reported to diagnose cytomegalovirus status with high specificity and sensitivity in both the original cohort and the validation cohort. Because counts were too low, roughly 16 rarely observed V segments, including chromosome 9 orphons, were left out of the earlier analysis of 587 of the donors. In a later analysis, TCR association rates were found to vary across HLA loci, with the most associated TCRs seen for DRB1 alleles and the fewest for HLA-C alleles. A group of highly shared sequence variants was considered likely to be a technical artifact of the sequencing pipeline. At a false discovery rate of 0.05, a later analysis linked some 18,000 TCR beta sequences to specific HLA alleles. Only TCR beta chains were sequenced in this cohort, and the absence of alpha or paired-chain data limited detectable features. A later analysis found that HLA-associated TCR beta chains were more clonally expanded and had lower generation probabilities than equally common non-associated chains.

The cohort comprised hundreds of healthy bone marrow donors. All cohort members were sampled while nominally healthy, although unrecorded immune exposures were likely present. The donor tested CMV seropositive, placing the donor among the 250 to 350 seropositive members of the cohort. A peripheral blood sample was collected from each donor, and TCR beta sequencing was performed on peripheral blood mononuclear cells. Genomic DNA was extracted from the blood cell samples with the Qiagen DNeasy Blood Extraction Kit. This clonotype was sampled from a man aged 30 to 39 in good health and CMV-seropositive. The source material was PBMCs. The rearranged segments are TRBV5-4 and TRBJ1-2; TRBD1 aligns with 7 central bases. The CDR3: CASSLGFGTDSNYGYTF. Read as DNA, the sequence is TGTGCCAGCAGCTTGGGGTTTGGGACAGACTCTAACTATGGCTACACCTTC.